This is a list of T cell receptor beta chains from one sample in a study of CD8+ T cells in alopecia areata. Repertoires were generated with immunoSEQ multiplex PCR, while TCRdb's copy carries only in-frame clones and drops some. Of some 170,000 clones listed, about 66% are singletons. The source material was CD8+ T cells sorted from blood, sampled at week 0. Source of these receptors: a human donor with alopecia areata. Both conserved end residues are part of each CDR3. A D gene is named only where the DNA matches it firmly. The size field is filled for only some rows; it gives once, few, many or a size class.

J gene | clone size | CDR3 length | V gene | D gene | CDR3 DNA | CDR3 protein
TRBJ2-1 | - | 11 | TRBV5-1 | - | TGCGCCAGCAGCGACCCCCATGAGCAGTTCTTC | CASSDPHEQFF
TRBJ2-1 | - | 14 | TRBV7-6 | - | TGTGCCAGCAGCTTTGGGGCGCCCGGGTATGAGCAGTTCTTC | CASSFGAPGYEQFF
TRBJ2-2 | - | 11 | TRBV12-5 | - | TGTGCTAGTGCCGACACCGGGGAGCTGTTTTTT | CASADTGELFF
TRBJ2-5 | - | 14 | TRBV7-9 | TRBD2 | TGTGCCAGCAGCTTCCAGCGGGAAGAAGAGACCCAGTACTTC | CASSFQREEETQYF
TRBJ2-7 | few | 14 | TRBV30 | TRBD1 | TGTGCCTGGAGTGTGCCGGGACAGGGCTACGAGCAGTACTTC | CAWSVPGQGYEQYF
TRBJ2-1 | few | 15 | TRBV27 | TRBD1 | TGTGCCAGCAGTCCCGGGACAGGGGTCTTTGGTGAGCAGTTCTTC | CASSPGTGVFGEQFF
TRBJ2-3 | - | 14 | TRBV27 | - | TGTGCCAGCAGTTTATCGGCAGGCACAGATACGCAGTATTTT | CASSLSAGTDTQYF
TRBJ2-7 | few | 15 | TRBV14 | - | TGTGCCAGCAGCCAAGCGGGGACATTAGCCTACGAGCAGTACTTC | CASSQAGTLAYEQYF
TRBJ2-7 | few | 12 | TRBV12-5 | - | TGTGCTAGTGGTTTGCCGCCCGGGGGTCAGTACTTC | CASGLPPGGQYF
TRBJ1-1 | few | 15 | TRBV28 | - | TGTGCCAGCAGTTTAAGTCGGGACCGAGCTCCTGAAGCTTTCTTT | CASSLSRDRAPEAFF
TRBJ2-2 | - | 14 | TRBV7-9 | - | TGTGCCAGCATTCAGACAACGAACACCGGGGAGCTGTTTTTT | CASIQTTNTGELFF
TRBJ1-3 | once | 14 | TRBV13 | TRBD1 | TGTGCCAGCAGCCCGGGACAGTCTGGAAACACCATATATTTT | CASSPGQSGNTIYF
TRBJ1-6 | - | 16 | TRBV2 | - | TGTGCCAGCAGTGTGATTGACAGTAGCTATAATTCACCCCTCCACTTT | CASSVIDSSYNSPLHF
TRBJ2-5 | - | 14 | TRBV6-6 | - | TGTGCCAGCAGTTACGGGAGAGGTGGAGAGACCCAGTACTTC | CASSYGRGGETQYF
TRBJ2-7 | - | 15 | TRBV4-2 | TRBD2 | TGTGCCAGCAGCCCCTCTAGCGGGGGGGCCGACGAGCAGTACTTC | CASSPSSGGADEQYF
TRBJ1-1 | - | 13 | TRBV30 | - | TGTGCCTGGAGTGTAGCCGAGAACACTGAAGCTTTCTTT | CAWSVAENTEAFF
TRBJ2-3 | - | 14 | TRBV13 | - | TGTGCCAGCAGCGCCCGGGACAGCACAGATACGCAGTATTTT | CASSARDSTDTQYF
TRBJ2-4 | - | 14 | TRBV13 | - | TGTGCCAGCAGCTTTCGACAGACGAAAAACATTCAGTACTTC | CASSFRQTKNIQYF
TRBJ1-3 | few | 14 | TRBV29-1 | - | TGCAGCGTTGGAGGGGTCGACTCTGGAAACACCATATATTTT | CSVGGVDSGNTIYF
TRBJ2-1 | - | 16 | TRBV5-1 | TRBD2 | TGCGCCAGCAGCTTTAGCGGGGGGTTACGGGAGAATGAGCAGTTCTTC | CASSFSGGLRENEQFF
TRBJ2-1 | few | 15 | TRBV15 | - | TGTGCCACCAGCACCCCGGGACAAGCCTACAATGAGCAGTTCTTC | CATSTPGQAYNEQFF
TRBJ1-1 | - | 13 | TRBV15 | TRBD1 | TGTGCCACCAGCAGGGACAGGGCCGCTGAAGCTTTCTTT | CATSRDRAAEAFF
TRBJ2-4 | - | 11 | TRBV11-3 | - | TGTACCAGCAGCTTAGGGGACATTCAGTACTTC | CTSSLGDIQYF
TRBJ1-5 | - | 16 | TRBV4-1 | TRBD1 | TGCGCCAGCAGCCAGGCCACAGGGGTTGATGATCAGCCCCAGCATTTT | CASSQATGVDDQPQHF
TRBJ2-2 | - | 14 | TRBV4-1 | - | TGCGCCAGCAGCCAAGAACAGAACACCGGGGAGCTGTTTTTT | CASSQEQNTGELFF
TRBJ2-5 | - | 16 | TRBV11-2 | TRBD1 | TGTGCCAGCAGCTTAGGGGGACAGGATCTTGGGGAGACCCAGTACTTC | CASSLGGQDLGETQYF
TRBJ2-2 | few | 19 | TRBV7-7 | TRBD2 | TGTGCTAGCAGCTTAACACTAGCGGGGGGATTCGGGAACACCGGGGAGCTGTTTTTT | CASSLTLAGGFGNTGELFF
TRBJ1-2 | few | 16 | TRBV5-1 | - | TGCGCCAGCGCAGACTCAGGTCGGACGCGTGGCTATGGCTACACCTTC | CASADSGRTRGYGYTF
TRBJ1-1 | - | 15 | TRBV27 | - | TGTGCCAGCAGTTTGAGTGGGGCGCTGGGCACTGAAGCTTTCTTT | CASSLSGALGTEAFF
TRBJ2-7 | - | 15 | TRBV5-1 | - | TGCGCCAGCAGCTTGGGAGACGGAAGCTCCTACGAGCAGTACTTC | CASSLGDGSSYEQYF
TRBJ2-5 | - | 13 | TRBV5-6 | - | TGTGCCAGCAGCTTGGGCAGGGAAGAGACCCAGTACTTC | CASSLGREETQYF
TRBJ2-7 | - | 12 | TRBV13 | - | TGTGCCAGCAGCTCCAGGGGTGGCGAGCAGTACTTC | CASSSRGGEQYF
TRBJ2-7 | - | 12 | TRBV29-1 | - | TGCAGCGCTGAGGACATTCGGTACGAGCAGTACTTC | CSAEDIRYEQYF
TRBJ1-2 | few | 12 | TRBV19 | TRBD1 | TGTGCCAGTAGACAGGGGGCTTTGGAGAACACCTTC | CASRQGALENTF
TRBJ1-2 | - | 13 | TRBV7-9 | - | TGTGCCAGCAGCGCCCGGACGGACTATGGCTACACCTTC | CASSARTDYGYTF
TRBJ2-5 | - | 18 | TRBV25-1 | - | TGTGCCAGCAGTGGACGGAGACAGGCCCAATCCATACAAGAGACCCAGTACTTC | CASSGRRQAQSIQETQYF
TRBJ2-1 | - | 14 | TRBV7-9 | - | TGTGCCAGCAGCTTTGACGCCTTGTACAATGAGCAGTTCTTC | CASSFDALYNEQFF
TRBJ2-5 | few | 15 | TRBV5-1 | TRBD1 | TGCGCCAGCAGCTCCCGGGACAGGGAGGTGGAGACCCAGTACTTC | CASSSRDREVETQYF
TRBJ1-1 | - | 14 | TRBV29-1 | - | TGCAGCGTTGAAGTCGTAGGCCGGGGCACTGAAGCTTTCTTT | CSVEVVGRGTEAFF
TRBJ2-5 | - | 17 | TRBV7-8 | TRBD2 | TGTGCCAGCAGCTTAGCCGGCGGGGGGACCCCTCAAGAGACCCAGTACTTC | CASSLAGGGTPQETQYF
TRBJ1-4 | - | 15 | TRBV29-1 | - | TGCAGCGTTGAAAGCCCCGGGACCCAATCTGAAAAACTGTTTTTT | CSVESPGTQSEKLFF
TRBJ2-1 | few | 13 | TRBV29-1 | TRBD2 | TGCAGCCACTCCCGAGCGGGGCACAATGAGCAGTTCTTC | CSHSRAGHNEQFF
TRBJ2-1 | few | 13 | TRBV11-3 | - | TGTGCCAGCAGCCCTTCCTCCTACAATGAGCAGTTCTTC | CASSPSSYNEQFF
TRBJ1-1 | - | 12 | TRBV19 | - | TGTGCCAGTAGCCCTGGGAACACTGAAGCTTTCTTT | CASSPGNTEAFF
TRBJ2-7 | - | 14 | TRBV27 | - | TGTGCCAGCAGTGACAGGCCTTCTACGGTCGAGCAGTACTTC | CASSDRPSTVEQYF
TRBJ2-5 | - | 13 | TRBV13 | - | TGTGCCAGCAGCTCTCAGTACCAAGAGACCCAGTACTTC | CASSSQYQETQYF
TRBJ2-3 | - | 15 | TRBV29-1 | - | TGCAGCGTTGAGGCTGGGGGTAAGGGCACAGATACGCAGTATTTT | CSVEAGGKGTDTQYF
TRBJ2-3 | - | 15 | TRBV6-5 | - | TGTGCCAGCAGTTACGGGCCAACTCAGTCAGATACGCAGTATTTT | CASSYGPTQSDTQYF
TRBJ2-4 | few | 14 | TRBV28 | - | TGTGCCAGCAGTTATTTGGAGGTCAAAAACATTCAGTACTTC | CASSYLEVKNIQYF
TRBJ2-1 | - | 18 | TRBV7-8 | - | TGTGCCAGCAGCTTCCGCGGACGGCTGGTTGGGGCCTACAATGAGCAGTTCTTC | CASSFRGRLVGAYNEQFF
TRBJ2-3 | once | 15 | TRBV7-9 | TRBD1 | TGTGCCAGCAGCTGGACAGGGGGATCCACAGATACGCAGTATTTT | CASSWTGGSTDTQYF
TRBJ2-7 | - | 12 | TRBV14 | TRBD2 | TGTGCCAGCAGCCCCGCCGGACTAGCGGAGTACTTC | CASSPAGLAEYF
TRBJ2-7 | once | 14 | TRBV7-2 | - | TGTGCCAGCAACTCCGAGTCGGGGGCCTACGAGCAGTACTTC | CASNSESGAYEQYF
TRBJ1-5 | - | 12 | TRBV19 | - | TGTGCCAGTAGTATATCCAATCAGCCCCAGCATTTT | CASSISNQPQHF
TRBJ2-7 | - | 12 | TRBV29-1 | - | TGCAGCGTTGGCACCCGGGGTTACGAGCAGTACTTC | CSVGTRGYEQYF
TRBJ2-6 | - | 15 | TRBV6-5 | TRBD1 | TGTGCCAGCGGACAGGGGGCGGCCGGGGCCAACGTCCTGACTTTC | CASGQGAAGANVLTF
TRBJ2-7 | - | 13 | TRBV6-5 | - | TGTGCCAGTCACACCGACCAGGGTAACGAGCAGTACTTC | CASHTDQGNEQYF
TRBJ2-6 | few | 17 | TRBV14 | TRBD1 | TGTGCCAGCAGCCCGACAGGGGACCTCTCTGGGGCCAACGTCCTGACTTTC | CASSPTGDLSGANVLTF
TRBJ1-6 | once | 13 | TRBV7-9 | - | TGTGCCAGCAGCTCCGGGGGTGGTTCACCCCTCCACTTT | CASSSGGGSPLHF